Each of the 10 T cell receptor beta chains below was sequenced from the same sample in a study of shared clonotypes between healthy human individuals. Naive CD8 cells lacked CD45RO and underwent positive selection for CCR7, leaving out terminally differentiated effector memory CD45RA+ cells. Some clones are missing from TCRdb's copy, which holds only in-frame ones; the method was immunoSEQ multiplex PCR. The sample consists of 1.5 million to 2.5 million clones, about 95% of them appearing once. Material: naive CD8+ T cells sorted from blood. The receptors here all came from a man younger than 30 in good health.

The chain carries TRBV4-2 and TRBJ1-1; D is undetermined. This CDR3 is built from 17 residues. Deletions cut 0 bases from V and 0 bases from J, with 14 bases between. Looked up from germline, CDR1 is LGHNA and CDR2 is YNFKEQ. This CDR3 reads CASSQDIIQAMNTEAFF. The CDR3 nucleotides read TGTGCCAGCAGCCAAGATATAATTCAGGCTATGAACACTGAAGCTTTCTTT.

The rearrangement uses TRBV5-6 and TRBJ1-2; D uncertain. CDR3 size: 14 residues. The germline V gene encodes CDR1 SGHDT and CDR2 YYEEEE. The germline V and J ends were trimmed by 0 bases and 7 bases, with 13 bases remaining between them. CDR3 nucleotides: TGTGCCAGCAGCTTGGCCGCCAGCACTGGTGGCTACACCTTC. This codes for CASSLAASTGGYTF.

This sequence joins TRBV7-8 and TRBJ1-5, with D perhaps TRBD1 (5 bases). Between the trimmed V and J ends, which lost 2 bases and 2 bases, there was a span of 10 bases. The CDR3 consists of 15 residues. Germline assignment: CDR1 SGHVS and CDR2 FQNEAQ. In DNA form, the CDR3 reads TGTGCCAGCAGCTTAAAAGAGGGACGCAATCAGCCCCAGCATTTT. Translating it yields CASSLKEGRNQPQHF.

The J gene is TRBJ2-5, the V gene TRBV5-1; TRBD1 matches 12 bases. V lost 4 bases to trimming and J lost 5 bases; unmatched junction nucleotides: 6. The CDR3 loop spans 15 amino acids. Germline CDR1 is SGHRS and CDR2 is YFSETQ. DNA for the CDR3: TGCGCCAGCAGCCCCTGGGACAGGGGGCTGGAGACCCAGTACTTC. Translation gives CASSPWDRGLETQYF.

This chain links TRBV7-2 with TRBJ2-7, with TRBD1 matching over 7 bases. J lost 4 bases, V lost 5 bases, and 11 bases had no gene match. The CDR3 has 15 residues. Germline V gives CDR1 SGHTA, CDR2 FQGNSA. The CDR3, as DNA: TGTGCCAGCAGCACAGGGGTGGGAGCCGCATACGAGCAGTACTTC. It is translated as CASSTGVGAAYEQYF.

In DNA, the CDR3 is TGTGCCAGCACCCCAAGGGGGGGCCACAATGAGCAGTTCTTC. Protein: CASTPRGGHNEQFF. The chain employs TRBV6-1 and TRBJ2-1; tentatively, D is TRBD2 (7 bases). The CDR3 has 14 residues. The germline CDR1 and CDR2 sequences are MNHNS and SASEGT. V shed 7 bases and J shed 5 bases, with 15 bases lying between them.

The gene calls are TRBV7-8 and TRBJ2-1; TRBD2 aligns across 7 bases. Germline CDR1 and CDR2: SGHVS and FQNEAQ. The CDR3 has 14 amino acids. J lost 10 bases, V lost 1 base, and 7 bases had no gene match. The CDR3 region is CASSLEAFSGEQFF. CDR3 sequence (DNA): TGTGCCAGCAGCTTAGAGGCCTTTAGCGGGGAGCAGTTCTTC.

This chain uses TRBV7-9 with TRBJ1-2, with D possibly TRBD1 on 5 matching bases. The CDR3 extends over 15 amino acids. Per the germline V gene, CDR1 is SEHNR and CDR2 is FQNEAQ (reference sequence). Trimming removed 1 base at V and 13 bases at J, with 22 bases between. CDR3 coding DNA: TGTGCCAGCAGCTTAGACCCAGGGACGGACCAGAGATTCACCTTC. Translating gives CASSLDPGTDQRFTF.

In DNA form, the CDR3 reads TGTGCCAGCAGTTTATCGATGCGCACTGAAGCTTTCTTT. Amino acid sequence: CASSLSMRTEAFF. The V and J genes are TRBV27 and TRBJ1-1, with D unclear. Per germline, CDR1 MNHEY and CDR2 SMNVEV (reference sequence). The V end lost 0 bases, the J end lost 4 bases, and 6 bases lay between the germline ends. The CDR3 sequence is 13 residues long.

J is TRBJ2-7 and V is TRBV7-9, with 11 bases that match TRBD2. Looked up from germline, CDR1 is SEHNR and CDR2 is FQNEAQ (reference sequence). With V trimmed by 5 bases and J by 3 bases, 12 bases remained unmatched. The CDR3 is 17 residues long. The chain's CDR3 is CASSPPYTSGGSYEQYF. The CDR3 DNA follows: TGTGCCAGCAGCCCACCCTATACTAGCGGGGGTAGCTACGAGCAGTACTTC.